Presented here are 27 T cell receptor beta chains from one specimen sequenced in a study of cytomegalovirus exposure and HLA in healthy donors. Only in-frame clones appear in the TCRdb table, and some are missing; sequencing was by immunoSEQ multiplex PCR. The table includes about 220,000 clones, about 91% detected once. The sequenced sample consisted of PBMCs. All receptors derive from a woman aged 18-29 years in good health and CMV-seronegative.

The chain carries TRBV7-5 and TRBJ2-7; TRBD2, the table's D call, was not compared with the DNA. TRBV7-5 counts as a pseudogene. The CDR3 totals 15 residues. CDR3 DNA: TGTGCCAGAAGCTCCCGCGGCGGGCTAGCGGGAGAGCAGTACTTC. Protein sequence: CARSSRGGLAGEQYF.

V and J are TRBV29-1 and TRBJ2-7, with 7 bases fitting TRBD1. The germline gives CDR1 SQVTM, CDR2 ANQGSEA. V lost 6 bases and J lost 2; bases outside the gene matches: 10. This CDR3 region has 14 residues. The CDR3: CSVESRGNTYEQYF. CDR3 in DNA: TGCAGCGTCGAAAGCAGGGGGAACACCTACGAGCAGTACTTC.

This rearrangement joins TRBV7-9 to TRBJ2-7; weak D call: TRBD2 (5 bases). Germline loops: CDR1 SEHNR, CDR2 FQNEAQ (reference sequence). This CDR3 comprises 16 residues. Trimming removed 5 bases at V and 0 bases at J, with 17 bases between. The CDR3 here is CASSHVPGNSSYEQYF. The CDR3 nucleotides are TGTGCCAGCAGCCATGTGCCGGGGAATAGCTCCTACGAGCAGTACTTC.

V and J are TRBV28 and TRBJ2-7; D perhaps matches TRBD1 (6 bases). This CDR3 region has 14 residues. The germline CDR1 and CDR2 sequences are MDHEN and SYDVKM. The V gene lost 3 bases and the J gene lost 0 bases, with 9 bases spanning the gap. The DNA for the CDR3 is TGTGCCAGCAGTTTTGGACAGATCTCCTACGAGCAGTACTTC. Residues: CASSFGQISYEQYF.

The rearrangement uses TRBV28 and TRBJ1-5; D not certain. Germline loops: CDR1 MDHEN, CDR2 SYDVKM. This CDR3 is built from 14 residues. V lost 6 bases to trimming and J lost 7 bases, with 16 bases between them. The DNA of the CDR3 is TGTGCCAGCAGCCACCGGCCGCGGGAGCAGCCCCAGCATTTT. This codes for CASSHRPREQPQHF.

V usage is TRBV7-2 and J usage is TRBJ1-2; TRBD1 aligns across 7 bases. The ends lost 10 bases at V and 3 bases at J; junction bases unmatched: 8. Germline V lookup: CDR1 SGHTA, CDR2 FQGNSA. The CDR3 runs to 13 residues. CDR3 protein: CATSTGLDYGYTF. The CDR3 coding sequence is TGTGCCACTTCGACAGGGTTGGACTATGGCTACACCTTC.

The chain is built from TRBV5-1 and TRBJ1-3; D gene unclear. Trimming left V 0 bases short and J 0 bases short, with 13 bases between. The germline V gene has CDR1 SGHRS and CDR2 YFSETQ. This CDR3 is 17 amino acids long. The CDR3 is CASSLGPGLDSGNTIYF. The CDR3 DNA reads TGCGCCAGCAGCTTGGGTCCCGGACTAGACTCTGGAAACACCATATATTTT.

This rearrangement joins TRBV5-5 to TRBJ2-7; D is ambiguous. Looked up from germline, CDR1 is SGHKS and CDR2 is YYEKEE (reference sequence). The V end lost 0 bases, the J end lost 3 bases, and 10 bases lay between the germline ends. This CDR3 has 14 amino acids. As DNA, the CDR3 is TGTGCCAGCAGCTTGGGACTTACGGACTACGAGCAGTACTTC. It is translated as CASSLGLTDYEQYF.

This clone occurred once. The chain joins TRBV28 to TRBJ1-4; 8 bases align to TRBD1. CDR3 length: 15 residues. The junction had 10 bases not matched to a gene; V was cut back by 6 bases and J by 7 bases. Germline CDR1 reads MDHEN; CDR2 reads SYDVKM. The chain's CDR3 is CASRSAGGSSEKLFF. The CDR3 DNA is TGTGCCAGCAGATCCGCAGGGGGCTCATCTGAAAAACTGTTTTTT.

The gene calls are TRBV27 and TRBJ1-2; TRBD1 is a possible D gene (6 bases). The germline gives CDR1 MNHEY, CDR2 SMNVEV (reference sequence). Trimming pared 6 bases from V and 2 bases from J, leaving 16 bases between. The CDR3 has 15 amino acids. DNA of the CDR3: TGTGCCAGCAGGCTCTCAGGGGATCCGAACTATGGCTACACCTTC. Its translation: CASRLSGDPNYGYTF.

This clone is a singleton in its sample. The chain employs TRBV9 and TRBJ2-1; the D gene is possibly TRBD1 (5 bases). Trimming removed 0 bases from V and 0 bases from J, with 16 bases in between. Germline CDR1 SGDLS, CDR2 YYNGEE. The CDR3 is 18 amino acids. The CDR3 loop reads CASSVGVSGASSYNEQFF. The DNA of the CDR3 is TGTGCCAGCAGCGTAGGGGTGAGTGGGGCTAGCTCCTACAATGAGCAGTTCTTC.

The CDR3 sequence is CASSQQGWPQHF. CDR3 sequence (DNA): TGTGCCAGCAGTCAACAGGGATGGCCCCAGCATTTT. J is TRBJ1-5 and V is TRBV28, with a possible D match to TRBD1 (6 bases). V was trimmed by 5 bases and J by 9 bases, leaving 11 bases between them. The CDR3 is 12 amino acids. In germline, CDR1 is MDHEN, CDR2 SYDVKM.

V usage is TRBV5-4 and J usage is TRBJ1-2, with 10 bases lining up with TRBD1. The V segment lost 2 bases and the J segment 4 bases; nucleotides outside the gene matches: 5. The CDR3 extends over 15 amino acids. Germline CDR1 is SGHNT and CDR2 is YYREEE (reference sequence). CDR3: CASSLRDRGIYGYTF. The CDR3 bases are TGTGCCAGCAGCTTACGGGACAGGGGAATCTATGGCTACACCTTC.

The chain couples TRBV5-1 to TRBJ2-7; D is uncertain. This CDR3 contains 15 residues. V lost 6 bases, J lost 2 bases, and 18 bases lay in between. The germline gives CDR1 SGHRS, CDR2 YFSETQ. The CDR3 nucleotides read TGCGCCAGCACCCGCCGAGGTTCAAGCCCCTACGAGCAGTACTTC. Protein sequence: CASTRRGSSPYEQYF.

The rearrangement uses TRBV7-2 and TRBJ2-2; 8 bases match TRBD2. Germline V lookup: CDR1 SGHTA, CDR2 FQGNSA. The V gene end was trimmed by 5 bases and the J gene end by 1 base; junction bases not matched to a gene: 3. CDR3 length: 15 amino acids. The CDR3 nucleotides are TGTGCCAGCAGCCCGACTAGCGTGAACACCGGGGAGCTGTTTTTT. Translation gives CASSPTSVNTGELFF.

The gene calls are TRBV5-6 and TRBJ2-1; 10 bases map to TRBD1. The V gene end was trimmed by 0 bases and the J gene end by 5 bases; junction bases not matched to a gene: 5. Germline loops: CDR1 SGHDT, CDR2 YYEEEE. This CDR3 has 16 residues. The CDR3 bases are TGTGCCAGCAGCTTGGTGACCGGGACAGGGGACAATGAGCAGTTCTTC. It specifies CASSLVTGTGDNEQFF.

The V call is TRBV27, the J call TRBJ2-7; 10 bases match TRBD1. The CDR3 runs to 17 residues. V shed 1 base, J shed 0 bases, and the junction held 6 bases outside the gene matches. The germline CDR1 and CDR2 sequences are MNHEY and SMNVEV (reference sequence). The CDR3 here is CASSLFVGQGFSYEQYF. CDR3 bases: TGTGCCAGCAGTTTATTTGTGGGACAGGGGTTCTCCTACGAGCAGTACTTC.

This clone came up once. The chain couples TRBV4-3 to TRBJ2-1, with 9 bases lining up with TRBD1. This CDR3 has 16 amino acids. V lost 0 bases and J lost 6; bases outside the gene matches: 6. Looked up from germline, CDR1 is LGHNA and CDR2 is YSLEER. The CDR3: CASSQDPGTGLNEQFF. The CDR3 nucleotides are TGCGCCAGCAGCCAAGATCCCGGGACAGGGCTCAATGAGCAGTTCTTC.

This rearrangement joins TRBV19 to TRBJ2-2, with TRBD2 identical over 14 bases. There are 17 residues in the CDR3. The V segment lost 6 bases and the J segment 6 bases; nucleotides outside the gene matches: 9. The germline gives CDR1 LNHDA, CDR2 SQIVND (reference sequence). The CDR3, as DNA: TGTGCCAGTAGCGAACCGGGACTAGCGGGAGTTGCCGGGGAGCTGTTTTTT. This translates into CASSEPGLAGVAGELFF.

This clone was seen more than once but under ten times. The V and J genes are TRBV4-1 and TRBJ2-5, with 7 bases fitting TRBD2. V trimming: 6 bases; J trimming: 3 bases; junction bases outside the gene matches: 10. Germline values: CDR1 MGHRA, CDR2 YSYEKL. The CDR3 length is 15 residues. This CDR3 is CASSSRLAREETQYF. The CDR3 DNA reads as TGCGCCAGCAGTTCAAGACTAGCTAGGGAAGAGACCCAGTACTTC.

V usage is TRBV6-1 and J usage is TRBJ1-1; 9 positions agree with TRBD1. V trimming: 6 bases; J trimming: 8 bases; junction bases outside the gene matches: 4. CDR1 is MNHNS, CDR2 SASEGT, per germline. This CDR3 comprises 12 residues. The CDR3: CASSRGTGEAFF. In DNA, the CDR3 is TGTGCCAGCAGCCGCGGGACAGGGGAAGCTTTCTTT.

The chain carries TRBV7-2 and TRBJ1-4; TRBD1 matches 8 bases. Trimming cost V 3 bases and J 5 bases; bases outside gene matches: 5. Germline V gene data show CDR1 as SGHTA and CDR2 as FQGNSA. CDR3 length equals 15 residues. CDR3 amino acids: CASSFRQGLNEKLFF. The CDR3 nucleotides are TGTGCCAGCAGCTTCCGACAGGGGCTGAATGAAAAACTGTTTTTT.

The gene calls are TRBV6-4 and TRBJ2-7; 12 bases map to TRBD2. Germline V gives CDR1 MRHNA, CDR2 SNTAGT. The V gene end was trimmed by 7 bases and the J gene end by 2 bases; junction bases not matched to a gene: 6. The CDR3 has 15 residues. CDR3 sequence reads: CASTRGLAGPYEQYF. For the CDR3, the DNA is TGTGCCAGCACTCGTGGACTAGCGGGACCCTACGAGCAGTACTTC.

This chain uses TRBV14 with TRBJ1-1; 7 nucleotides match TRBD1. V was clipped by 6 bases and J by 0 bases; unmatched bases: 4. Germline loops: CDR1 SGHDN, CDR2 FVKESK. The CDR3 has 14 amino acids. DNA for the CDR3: TGTGCCAGCAGAGTGACAGGGATGAACACTGAAGCTTTCTTT. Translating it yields CASRVTGMNTEAFF.

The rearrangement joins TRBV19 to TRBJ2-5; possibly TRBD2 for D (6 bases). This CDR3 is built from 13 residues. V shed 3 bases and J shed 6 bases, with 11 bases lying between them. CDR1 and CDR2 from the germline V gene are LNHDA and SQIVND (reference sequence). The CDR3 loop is CASSIPGVQTQYF. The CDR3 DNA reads TGTGCCAGTAGTATCCCGGGAGTCCAGACCCAGTACTTC. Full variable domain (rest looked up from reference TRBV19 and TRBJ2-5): DGGITQSPKYLFRKEGQNVTLSCEQNLNHDAMYWYRQDPGQGLRLIYYSQIVNDFQKGDIAEGYSVSREKKESFPLTVTSAQKNPTAFYLCASSIPGVQTQYFGPGTRLLVL.

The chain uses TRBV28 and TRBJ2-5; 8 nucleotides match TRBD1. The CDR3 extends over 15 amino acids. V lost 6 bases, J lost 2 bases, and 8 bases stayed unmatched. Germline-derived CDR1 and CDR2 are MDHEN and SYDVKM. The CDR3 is CASRWGTGGQETQYF. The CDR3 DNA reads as TGTGCCAGCAGATGGGGGACAGGAGGACAAGAGACCCAGTACTTC.

The CDR3 sequence: CASIRLAGGPSYNEQFF. Here the CDR3 DNA reads TGTGCCAGCATTAGACTAGCGGGAGGGCCCTCCTACAATGAGCAGTTCTTC. The rearrangement uses TRBV2 and TRBJ2-1, with 14 bases lining up with TRBD2. Germline V gives CDR1 SNHLY, CDR2 FYNNEI. This CDR3 has 17 amino acids. With 7 bases clipped from V and 0 bases from J, the junction kept 5 bases outside the gene matches.